The sequence of this T cell receptor beta chain was determined in a study of regulatory T cells in long-lasting Graves disease. Time point of the sample: newly diagnosed GD, antithyroid drugs for less than 3 months. PBMC RNA served as the TCR library source. Patients hailed from an endocrinology department in Xi'an, China. J was trimmed by 7 bases and V by 6 bases; bases with no gene match: 8. The length of the CDR3 is 14 residues. The table lists this clonotype with many counts. What it binds is not known. Points from the study as a whole: Owing to a sample size that was small, accuracy may have been reduced.

Arm-PCR with iRepertoire HTBI primers amplified the CDR3 regions for these TCR beta libraries. Under the authors' procedure: Samples revealed 50 to 70 TRBV and roughly 15 TRBJ segments. TCRdb used MiXCR to reprocess the multiplex PCR reads, holding one entry per CDR3 protein. These V and J calls derive from TCRdb rather than the authors' analysis. The sample lists 450,000 to 700,000 distinct CDR3 sequences, approximately 13% occurring once. These data were likewise used in another study, on T cells in Graves' hyperthyroidism and ophthalmopathy.

The material was peripheral blood mononuclear cells (PBMCs), obtained at new diagnosis, from a patient treated with antithyroid drugs. The chain is built from TRBV12-3 or TRBV12-4 and TRBJ1-3; 8 bases are shared with TRBD1. This clonotype was sampled from a young man with Graves disease. The CDR3 loop is CASSLRQGRNTIYF. For the CDR3, the DNA is TGTGCCAGCAGCCTACGACAGGGGAGGAACACCATATATTTT.